This T cell receptor beta chain is drawn from a study of regulatory T cells in long-lasting Graves disease. Study as a whole: Newly diagnosed Graves' patients took antithyroid drugs under 3 months. Study results and limitations: More public clonotypes were shared by persistent patients (approximately 3,000) than by new patients (about 970).

Trimming cost V 5 bases and J 8 bases, with 19 bases left between them. The germline gives CDR1 SGHKS, CDR2 YYEKEE (reference sequence). CDR3 length equals 14 residues. The sample's time point: newly diagnosed GD, antithyroid drugs for less than 3 months. PBMC RNA was the source of the TCR library. CDR3-region Arm-PCR and iRepertoire HTBI primers produced the TCR beta libraries. TCRdb itself ran the multiplex PCR reads through MiXCR, one entry per CDR3 protein. This table holds roughly 250,000 distinct CDR3 sequences, 18% found once. A word on this clonotype: Its antigen is unknown. This clone may be a read error of a much larger clone one base away. The CDR3 end shows no conserved phenylalanine or tryptophan, and so a read error is likely.

These sequences were also reported in another study, on T cells in Graves' hyperthyroidism and ophthalmopathy.

The source of this sequence is a woman in her 30s with Graves disease. This sample comprised peripheral blood mononuclear cells (PBMCs), obtained at new diagnosis, from a patient treated with antithyroid drugs. The J gene is TRBJ1-2, the V gene TRBV5-5; D gene uncertain. CDR3 sequence reads: CASRADATAVGYTS. CDR3 bases: TGTGCCAGCAGGGCTGACGCAACCGCGGTGGGCTACACCTCC.